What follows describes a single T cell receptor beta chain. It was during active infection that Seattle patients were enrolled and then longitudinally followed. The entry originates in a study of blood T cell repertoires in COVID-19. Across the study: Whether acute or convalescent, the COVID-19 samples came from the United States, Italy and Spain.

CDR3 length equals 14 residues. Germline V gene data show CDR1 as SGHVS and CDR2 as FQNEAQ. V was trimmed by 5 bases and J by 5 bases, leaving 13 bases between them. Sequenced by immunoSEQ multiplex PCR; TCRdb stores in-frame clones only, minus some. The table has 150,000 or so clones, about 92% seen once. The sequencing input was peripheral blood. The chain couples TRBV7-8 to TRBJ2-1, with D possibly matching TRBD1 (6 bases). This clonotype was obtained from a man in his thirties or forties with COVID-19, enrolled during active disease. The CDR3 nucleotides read TGTGCCAGCAGCGTCTACAGGGACAACAATGAGCAGTTCTTC. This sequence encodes CASSVYRDNNEQFF.